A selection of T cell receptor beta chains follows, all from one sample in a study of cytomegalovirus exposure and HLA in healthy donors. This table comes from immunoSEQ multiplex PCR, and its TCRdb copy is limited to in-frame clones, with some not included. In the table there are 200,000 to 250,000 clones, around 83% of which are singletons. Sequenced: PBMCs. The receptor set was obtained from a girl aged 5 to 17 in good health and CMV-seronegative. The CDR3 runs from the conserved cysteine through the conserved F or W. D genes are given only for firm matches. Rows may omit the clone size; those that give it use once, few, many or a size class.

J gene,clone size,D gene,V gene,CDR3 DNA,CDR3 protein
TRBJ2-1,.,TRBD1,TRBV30,TGTGCCTGGAGTGAGGGGACAGGGGATTACAATGAGCAGTTCTTC,CAWSEGTGDYNEQFF
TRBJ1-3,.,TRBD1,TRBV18,TGTGCCAGCTCACCACCGGGACAGAGAGGCCCATATAGAAACACCATATATTTT,CASSPPGQRGPYRNTIYF
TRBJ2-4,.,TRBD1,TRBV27,TGTGCCAGCAACATACAGGGGTCGAACATTCAGTACTTC,CASNIQGSNIQYF
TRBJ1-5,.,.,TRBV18,TGTGCCAGCTCACCAGACCGGGACACCACCAGCCAGCCCCAGCATTTT,CASSPDRDTTSQPQHF
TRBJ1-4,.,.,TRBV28,TGTGCCAGCAGTGATACAGGGTCAACTAATGAAAAACTGTTTTTT,CASSDTGSTNEKLFF
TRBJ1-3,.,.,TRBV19,TGTGCCAGTAGTACCCCGTCCGGCGGAGGAAACACCATATATTTT,CASSTPSGGGNTIYF
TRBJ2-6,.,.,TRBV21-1,TGTGCCAGCAGCAAAGTAGCACCGGTCTCTGGGGCCAACGTCCTGACTTTC,CASSKVAPVSGANVLTF
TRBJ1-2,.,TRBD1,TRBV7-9,TGTGCCAGCGAGACAGGGCACAACTATGGCTACACCTTC,CASETGHNYGYTF
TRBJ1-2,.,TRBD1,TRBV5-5,TGTGCCAGCAGCTCGCAGGGGGCTGACTCTTATGGCTACACCTTC,CASSSQGADSYGYTF
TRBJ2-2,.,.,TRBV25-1,TGTGCCAGCATGGATGTGTTACAGGGTAACACCGGGGAGCTGTTTTTT,CASMDVLQGNTGELFF
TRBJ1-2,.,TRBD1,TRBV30,TGTGCCTGGAGTGTACTGGGACAGGGTCCTTTGGAGGATGGCTACACCTTC,CAWSVLGQGPLEDGYTF
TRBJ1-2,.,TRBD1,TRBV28,TGTGCCAGCAGCTTGACAGGGAACTATGGCTACACCTTC,CASSLTGNYGYTF
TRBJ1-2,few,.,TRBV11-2,TGTGCCAGCAGCCAGCAACAGGGAAAGCTCACCTTC,CASSQQQGKLTF
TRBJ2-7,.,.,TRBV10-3,TGTGCCACCAACAGCAACTCCTACGAGCAGTACTTC,CATNSNSYEQYF
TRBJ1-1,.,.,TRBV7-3,TGTGCCAGCAGCTTAGAGACAAACACTGAAGCTTTCTTT,CASSLETNTEAFF
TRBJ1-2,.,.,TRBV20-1,TGCAGTGCTAGGGGAGGCTATGGCTACACCTTC,CSARGGYGYTF
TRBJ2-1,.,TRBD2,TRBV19,TGTGCCAGTAGGGGGACTAGCGGGGCCAATGAGCAGTTCTTC,CASRGTSGANEQFF
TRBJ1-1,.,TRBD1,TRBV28,TGTGCCAGCAGTGGGGACAGTAACAAGGGCTCTTTCTTT,CASSGDSNKGSFF
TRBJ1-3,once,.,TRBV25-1,TGTGCCAGCAGCGAACCCTCGGCAGGGGTGGACTCTGGAAACACCATATATTTT,CASSEPSAGVDSGNTIYF
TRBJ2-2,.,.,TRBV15,TGTGCCACCAGCAGGAGGGACGGGGAGCTGTTTTTT,CATSRRDGELFF
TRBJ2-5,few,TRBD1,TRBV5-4,TGTGCCAGCAGCTTTGGACAGGGGGCTTGGGAGACCCAGTACTTC,CASSFGQGAWETQYF
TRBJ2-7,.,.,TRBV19,TGTGCCAGTAGTCAGGGGAACCCTGGGGTCTACGAGCAGTACTTC,CASSQGNPGVYEQYF
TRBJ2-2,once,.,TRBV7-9,TGTGCCAGCAGCTTGCGGGCGGGTCGAACCGGGGAGCTGTTTTTT,CASSLRAGRTGELFF
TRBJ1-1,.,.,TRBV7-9,TGTGCCAGCACCTTATACAGGAGCACTGAAGCTTTCTTT,CASTLYRSTEAFF
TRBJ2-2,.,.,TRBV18,TGTGCCAGCTCACCACAACTAGGGACGAACACCGGGGAGCTGTTTTTT,CASSPQLGTNTGELFF
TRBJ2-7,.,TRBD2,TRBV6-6,TGTGCCAGCCGGACTAGCGGGATCTACGAGCAGTACTTC,CASRTSGIYEQYF